This T cell receptor (beta chain) was profiled in a study of Ad26.COV2.S vaccination and SARS-CoV-2 variants (dated by TCRdb to 2020 to 2022). Broadly, across the study: Donors in the vaccine arm were drawn from COV1001, a phase I-IIa trial of Ad26.COV2.S in healthy adults that was multicentre, randomized, double-blind and placebo-controlled. Ad26.COV2.S was administered intramuscularly at 5 x 10^10 or 1 x 10^11 viral particles, either as a single shot or as two shots given 56 days apart. TCRbeta repertoire sequencing was used to assess the specificity and breadth of SARS-CoV-2-reactive T cell receptors after Ad26.COV2.S vaccination. A total of 32 samples were included in the TCR-sequenced set, comprising roughly 19 Ad26.COV2.S vaccine recipients, 5 placebo recipients and 8 SARS-CoV-2 convalescent individuals. Trial participants were randomized into five groups of five, in which low-dose or high-dose Ad26.COV2.S was given once or twice, or placebo was given on both occasions. Throughout the experiments and outcome assessment, investigators stayed blinded to trial group allocation. What the work shows at the level of the full study, not this receptor alone: The authors noted that total T cell responses may have been underestimated by the TCR breadth and depth analyses. Vaccine and placebo recipients had similar non-spike TCR breadth, a finding consistent with the vaccine containing only spike. Higher spike-specific TCR breadth was observed in Ad26.COV2.S recipients than in placebo recipients (P = 0.0014). Comparing responses between vaccine doses or regimens was not something the study was powered to do. After vaccination, substantial breadth of spike-specific CD8+ and CD4+ T cell responses was reported.

The treatment or condition label for this specimen denotes: about 20 received Ad26.COV2.S at low or high dose, single or two shots; a few received placebo; per-sample allocation not given. Repertoires of vaccine and placebo recipients were sequenced from samples taken on day 63 after the first injection. Cohort 1b enrolled around 24 adults aged 18-55 years at a single site in Boston, USA, between 29 July and 7 August 2020. As a vaccine, Ad26.COV2.S was a replication-incompetent adenovirus type 26 vector that expressed a prefusion-stabilized SARS-CoV-2 spike protein derived from the original Wuhan strain. The CDR3 holds 14 amino acids from the cysteine to the phenylalanine. Only CDR3 DNA is held: 42 bases, read in frame from base 1. The germline V gene (reference sequence) gives CDR1 as DFQATT and CDR2 as SNEGSKA. V and J are truncated by 3 bases and 7 bases respectively, leaving an intervening sequence of 13 bases.

This clone was observed a few times. Its recognized antigen is unknown. No per-base quality is available; no much larger clone lies one base away. The immunoSEQ Assay was used to sequence TCRbeta CDR3 regions. After extraction, genomic DNA underwent amplification by bias-controlled multiplex PCR, followed by high-throughput sequencing. In the authors' own workflow: To quantify the absolute abundance of every unique TCRbeta CDR3 region, sequences were collapsed and filtered. T cell fraction was estimated by normalizing TCRbeta template counts to usable DNA, with usable DNA measured through amplification of reference genes found in all nucleated cells. Repertoire TCRs were annotated as SARS-CoV-2-specific by exact matching of V gene, CDR3 amino acid sequence and J gene to a known reactive TCR set. MIRA supplied the reference SARS-CoV-2 TCR set, which was filtered for enrichment in COVID-19-positive ImmuneCODE repertoires so that public or cross-reactive TCRs were removed. Based on the MIRA antigens, annotated TCRs were further analysed at the level of specific ORF or position within ORF. Depth was the summed frequency of annotated unique rearrangements, while breadth was defined as annotated unique rearrangements over total unique productive rearrangements. Group comparisons of TCR breadth used two-sided Wilcoxon rank-sum tests. TCRdb took this table from immuneACCESS and kept in-frame rearrangements with V and J called. Such tables lack part of the clones; where checked against another copy, unresolved V genes explain under half of the gap, and the rest is unexplained. V, J and clone size reflect that table, while D and trimming were determined from the DNA. The sample records a few hundred thousand clones, roughly 88% of which are singletons. Jointly, the top ten make up around 3.6% of the sample.

The rearrangement combines TRBV20-1 with TRBJ1-6; perhaps TRBD1 is the D gene, with 5 bases matching. The TCR comes from a person between 18 and 59 years old who received the Ad26.COV2.S COVID-19 vaccine or a placebo. The sequencing used peripheral blood, collected in a trial of Ad26.COV2.S vaccine versus placebo. The CDR3 region: CSASRGVGNSPLHF. In nucleotide form, the sequence is TGCAGTGCTAGTCGGGGCGTCGGAAATTCACCCCTCCACTTT.